This section outlines one TCR beta chain sequence together with its context. In its sample, this clone was seen a few times. Its antigen is unknown. No base qualities exist here, and no much larger clone lies one base off it. The time point label here, explained by the study, means: baseline before first vaccination. Vaccinee samples were obtained from the UK trials COV001 and COV002, which included a single-blind randomized controlled phase 2/3 trial of AZD1222 (ChAdOx1 nCoV-19) in healthy adults. For TCRbeta chain sequencing, PBMC samples were collected from trial participants at day 0 and at day 28 after the second dose. Looking up the germline V gene yields CDR1 SGHAT and CDR2 FQNNGV. Reading from cysteine to phenylalanine, the CDR3 counts 11 amino acids. Left in the record is the CDR3 DNA by itself, 33 bases read in frame from the first base. Trimming takes 4 bases from V and 3 bases from J, and the germline ends sit 4 bases apart.

These data come from a study of T cell responses to AZD1222 COVID-19 vaccine (dated by TCRdb to the early 2020s). Looking at the study overall: AZD1222 recipients whose second dose came at about 4 weeks and those whose second dose came at about 12 weeks were combined into one group, since spike-specific TCR depth and breadth did not differ between the two schedules. TCR sequencing was performed for over 230 trial participants, of whom approximately 200 were given two doses of AZD1222 and around 25 were given two doses of MenACWY control vaccine. Trial participants were enrolled by age into 18-55, 56-69 and 70-plus year subgroups, with approximately 150, 30 and 60 TCR-sequenced participants respectively. General study outcomes and caveats: Because no day 14 peak-response samples were available, repertoires were characterized only after the peak T cell response. Only a handful of AZD1222 recipients were SARS-CoV-2 seropositive at baseline, limiting conclusions about previously exposed vaccinees. The whole spike protein was spanned by vaccine-associated CD4 TCRs, and dominant responses were seen in regions 160-218 and 743-854. Reportedly, close to half of the unique spike-specific TCRs recognized epitopes lying outside the regions that are mutated in the B.1.351 and B.1.1.7 variants. After two AZD1222 doses, spike-specific TCR breadth and depth were significantly higher than at day 0 and than in MenACWY recipients. Participants were mostly white British and included more females than males, and it was suggested by the authors that clonal diversity may have been underestimated. The 56-69-year group was small, and its depth increase did not reach significance, likely because of low power.

The CDR3 regions of human TCRbeta chains were subjected to immunosequencing. The authors' pipeline ran thus. Repertoire TCRs were checked for matches against a reference library of SARS-CoV-2-specific TCRs that had been generated using the MIRA antigen-specificity platform. Breadth was defined as the fraction of unique TCRs that were SARS-CoV-2-associated. Depth was defined as the fraction of total T cells that were SARS-CoV-2-associated. Each spike-specific TCR was assigned to its reactive spike region and to a CD4 or CD8 class using the MIRA data. Log10-transformed breadth and depth values were compared by one-way ANOVA with Sidak's multiple comparisons tests. Imported from immuneACCESS, the table was reduced by TCRdb to in-frame sequences with V and J called. These copies leave out some clones; in studies compared against another copy, an unresolved V gene accounts for under half, and the cause of the remainder is not known. V, J and clone size derive from that table, while D and trimming were established from the DNA sequence. The sample table holds fewer than 200,000 clones, of which 85% to 90% were seen once. The top ten clonotypes cover 6.1% of the sample.

The sequence was collected from an adult in good health. The chain links TRBV11-2 with TRBJ2-7; no D gene call is confident. The source was peripheral blood, collected on day 0 of AZD1222 vaccination. The nucleotides are TGTGCCAGCAGCTGGGGCTACGAGCAGTACTTC. This codes for CASSWGYEQYF.